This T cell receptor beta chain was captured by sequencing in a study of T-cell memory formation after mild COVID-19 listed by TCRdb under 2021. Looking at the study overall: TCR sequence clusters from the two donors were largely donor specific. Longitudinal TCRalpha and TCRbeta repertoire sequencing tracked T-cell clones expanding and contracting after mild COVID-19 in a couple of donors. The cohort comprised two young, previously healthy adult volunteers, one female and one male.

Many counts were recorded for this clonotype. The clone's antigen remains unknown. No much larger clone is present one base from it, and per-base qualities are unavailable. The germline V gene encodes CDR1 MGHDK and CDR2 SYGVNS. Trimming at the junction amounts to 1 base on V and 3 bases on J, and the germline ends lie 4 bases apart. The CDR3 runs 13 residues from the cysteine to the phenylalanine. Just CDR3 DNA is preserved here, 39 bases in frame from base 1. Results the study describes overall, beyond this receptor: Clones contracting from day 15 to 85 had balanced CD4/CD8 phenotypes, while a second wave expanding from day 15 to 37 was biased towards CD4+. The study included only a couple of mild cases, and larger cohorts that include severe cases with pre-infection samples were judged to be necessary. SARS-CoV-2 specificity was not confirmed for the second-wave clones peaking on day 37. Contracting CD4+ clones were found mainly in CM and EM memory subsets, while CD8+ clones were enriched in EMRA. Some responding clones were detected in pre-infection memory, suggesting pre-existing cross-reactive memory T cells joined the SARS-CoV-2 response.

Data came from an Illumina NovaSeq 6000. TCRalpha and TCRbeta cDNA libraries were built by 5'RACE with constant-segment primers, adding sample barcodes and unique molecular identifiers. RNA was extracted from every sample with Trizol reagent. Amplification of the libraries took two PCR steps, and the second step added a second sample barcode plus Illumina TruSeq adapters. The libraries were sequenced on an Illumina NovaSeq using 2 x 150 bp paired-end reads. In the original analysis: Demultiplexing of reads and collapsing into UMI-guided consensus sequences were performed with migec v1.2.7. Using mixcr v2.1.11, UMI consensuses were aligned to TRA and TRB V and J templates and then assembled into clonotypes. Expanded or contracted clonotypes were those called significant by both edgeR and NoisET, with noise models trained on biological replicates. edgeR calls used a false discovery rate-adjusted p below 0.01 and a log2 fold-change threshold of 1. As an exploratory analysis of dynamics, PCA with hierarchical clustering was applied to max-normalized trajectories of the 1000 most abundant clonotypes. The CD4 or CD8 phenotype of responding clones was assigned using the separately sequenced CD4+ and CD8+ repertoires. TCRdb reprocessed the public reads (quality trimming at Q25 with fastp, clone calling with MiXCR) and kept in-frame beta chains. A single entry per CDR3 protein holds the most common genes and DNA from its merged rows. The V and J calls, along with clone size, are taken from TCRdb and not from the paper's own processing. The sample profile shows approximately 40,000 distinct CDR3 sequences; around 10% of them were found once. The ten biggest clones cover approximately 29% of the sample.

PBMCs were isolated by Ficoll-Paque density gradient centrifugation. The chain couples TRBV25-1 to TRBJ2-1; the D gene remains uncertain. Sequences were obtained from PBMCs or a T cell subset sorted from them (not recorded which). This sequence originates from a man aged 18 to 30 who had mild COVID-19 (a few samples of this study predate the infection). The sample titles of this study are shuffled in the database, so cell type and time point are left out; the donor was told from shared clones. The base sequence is TGTGCCAGCAGTGAATCCTACTACAATGAGCAGTTCTTC. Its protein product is CASSESYYNEQFF.